This entry is about one T cell receptor (beta chain). The CDR3 extends over 13 amino acids. Germline V CDR1 and CDR2: MDHEN, SYDVKM. The ends lost 8 bases at V and 4 bases at J; junction bases unmatched: 7. This entry is derived from a study of blood T cell repertoires in COVID-19. The wider study: The study drew acute and convalescent COVID-19 samples from the United States, Italy and Spain. Sources were T cells, B-cell-depleted T cells, or PBMCs; the material itself was cDNA or gDNA.

Sequenced by immunoSEQ multiplex PCR; TCRdb stores in-frame clones only, minus some. The data hold hundreds of thousands of clones, with approximately 86% observed a single time. The receptor was derived from a young man with active or convalescent COVID-19. This rearrangement joins TRBV28 to TRBJ1-2, with 7 bases aligning to TRBD1. Sequencing was done on a sample of peripheral blood. The CDR3 here is CASRGTALYGYTF. The CDR3, as DNA: TGTGCCAGCCGGGGGACAGCCCTCTATGGCTACACCTTC.